The present entry profiles one T cell receptor beta chain with its context. Its target is not known. This sample was taken from a study of prognosis after radiotherapy for stage I lung cancer. CDR3 size: 15 residues. The V gene lost 3 bases and the J gene lost 5 bases, with 17 bases spanning the gap. CDR1 and CDR2 from the germline V gene are SGHKS and YYEKEE (reference sequence). Blood, around 5.9 milliliters, was collected at each of two time points. The genomic DNA TCR beta CDR3 region underwent two rounds of multiplex PCR. Amplification in first-round PCR relied on primers specific to each TRBV and TRBJ gene. Universal primers featured in the second PCR round. MiXCR, applied by TCRdb to the multiplex PCR reads, yields one record per CDR3 protein. The sample has 9,500 to 14,000 distinct CDR3 sequences, roughly a third seen once. Study-wide findings and caveats: Before stereotactic body radiation therapy the median unique TCR clone count was 9,500 to 11,000, and afterwards it fell to some 6,900.

The sequencing used PBMCs, collected before or after stereotactic body radiation therapy (not recorded which). This TCR was sampled from a donor aged 50 or older with non-small cell lung cancer. The rearrangement uses TRBV5-5 and TRBJ1-1; D unclear. The CDR3 loop is CASSSFGEARTEAFF. The CDR3 bases are TGTGCCAGCAGCTCTTTTGGGGAGGCGAGGACTGAAGCTTTCTTT.